This entry is about one TCR beta chain. The germline V gene encodes CDR1 MNHNS and CDR2 SASEGT. The CDR3 totals 11 residues. V was shortened by 6 bases and J by 3 bases, with 5 bases between the two germline ends. TCRdb passed the 5' RACE reads through MiXCR, listing each CDR3 protein once. The sample consists of 200,000 or so distinct CDR3 sequences, 15% to 20% of them appearing once. The sample originates from a study of T-cell memory formation after mild COVID-19. V is TRBV6-1 and J is TRBJ1-1; D not resolved. This TCR was sampled from an adult woman who had mild COVID-19 (a few samples of this study predate the infection). Cell type and time point are not known. Source material: PBMCs or a T cell subset sorted from them (not recorded which). In DNA, the CDR3 is TGTGCCAGCAGGGAGTACACTGAAGCTTTCTTT. As protein: CASREYTEAFF.